The sequence of this T cell receptor beta chain was determined in a study of CD8+ T cells in alopecia areata. The sequencing template was cDNA reverse transcribed from extracted RNA. The data were produced by immunoSEQ multiplex PCR, yet TCRdb's version contains in-frame clones alone and is incomplete. The repertoire holds some 120,000 clones, with around 63% as singletons. The CDR3 is 13 amino acids. With 8 bases clipped from V and 2 bases from J, the junction kept 3 bases outside the gene matches. Germline CDR1 and CDR2: SEHNR and FQNEAQ (reference sequence). Turning to this clone: Its specificity is not known.

Broader study findings: In patients, TCRs were shared less clearly than in mice, and HLA may possibly be involved. It was lesional scalp, especially alopecia totalis/universalis, that showed higher clonality than normal scalp. There were also resident alphabeta T cells of normal skin sequenced in scalp samples.

Regarding treatment: oral pan-JAK inhibitor, 5-10 mg twice daily. It was from alopecia areata patients that lesional scalp punch biopsies and peripheral blood were collected. Sequenced material: CD4+ T cells sorted from blood, taken at week 4, from a patient treated with tofacitinib. The chain is built from TRBV7-9 and TRBJ2-3; 8 positions match TRBD2. This receptor was obtained from a human donor with alopecia areata. CDR3 sequence (DNA): TGTGCCAGCGATAGCGGGAACACAGATACGCAGTATTTT. It encodes CASDSGNTDTQYF.